This T cell receptor (beta chain) originates from a study of T-cell reconstitution after alpha-beta-depleted transplantation in children. Study results and caveats: Several hundred rapidly expanded clones from non-depleted graft cells reportedly supplied alpha-beta T cells about two months post-transplant. After one year, T-cell counts and TCRbeta diversity mostly came from new T cells.

Germline V gene sequence: CDR1 SQVTM, CDR2 ANQGSEA. The CDR3 loop spans 14 amino acids. Trimming stripped 5 bases from V and 1 base from J, with 12 bases between. Preparation of the TCRbeta library used unique molecular identifiers. TCRdb analysed the PCR reads with MiXCR anew, one entry per CDR3 protein. The sample lists around 670,000 distinct CDR3 sequences, about an eighth seen once, with around 0.8% in the top ten. In this sample, this clonotype turned up many times. Its antigen is unidentified. The sequence derives from a girl aged 2 to 10 with congenital amegakaryocytic thrombocytopenia, due to receive a stem cell transplant. The source material was PBMCs, sampled before TCRalphabeta/CD19-depleted stem cell transplant. This rearrangement joins TRBV29-1 to TRBJ2-1, with a weak D call TRBD1 (6 bases). Here the CDR3 DNA reads TGCAGCGTTCTGGACAGACGATCCTACAATGAGCAGTTCTTC. It is translated as CSVLDRRSYNEQFF.